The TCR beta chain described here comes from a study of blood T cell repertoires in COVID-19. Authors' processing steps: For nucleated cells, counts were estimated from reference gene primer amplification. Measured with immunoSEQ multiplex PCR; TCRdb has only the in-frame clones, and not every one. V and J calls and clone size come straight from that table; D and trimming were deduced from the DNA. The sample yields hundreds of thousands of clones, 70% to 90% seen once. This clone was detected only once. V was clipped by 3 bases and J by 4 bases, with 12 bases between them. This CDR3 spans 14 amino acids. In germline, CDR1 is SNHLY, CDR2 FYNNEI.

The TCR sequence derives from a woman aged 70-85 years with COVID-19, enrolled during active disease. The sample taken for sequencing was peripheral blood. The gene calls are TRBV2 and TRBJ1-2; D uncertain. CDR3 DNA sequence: TGTGCCAGCAGTGATGGACGGGGTCTCTATGGCTACACCTTC. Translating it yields CASSDGRGLYGYTF. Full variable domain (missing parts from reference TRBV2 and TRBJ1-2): EPEVTQTPSHQVTQMGQEVILRCVPISNHLYFYWYRQILGQKVEFLVSFYNNEISEKSEIFDDQFSVERPDGSNFTLKIRSTKLEDSAMYFCASSDGRGLYGYTFGSGTRLTVV.